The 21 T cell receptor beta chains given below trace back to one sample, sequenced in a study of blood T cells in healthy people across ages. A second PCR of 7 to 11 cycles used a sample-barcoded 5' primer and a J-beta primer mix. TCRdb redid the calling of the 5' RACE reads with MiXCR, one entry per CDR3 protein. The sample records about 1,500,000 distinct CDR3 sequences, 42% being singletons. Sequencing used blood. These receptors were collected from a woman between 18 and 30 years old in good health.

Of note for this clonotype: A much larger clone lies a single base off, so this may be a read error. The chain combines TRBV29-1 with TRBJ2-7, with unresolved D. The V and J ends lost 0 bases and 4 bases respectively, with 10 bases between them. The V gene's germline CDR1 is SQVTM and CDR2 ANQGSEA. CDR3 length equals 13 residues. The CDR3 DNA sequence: TGCAGCGTTGAAGACGGCCAGAAGTACGAGCAGTACTTC. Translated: CSVEDGQKYEQYF.

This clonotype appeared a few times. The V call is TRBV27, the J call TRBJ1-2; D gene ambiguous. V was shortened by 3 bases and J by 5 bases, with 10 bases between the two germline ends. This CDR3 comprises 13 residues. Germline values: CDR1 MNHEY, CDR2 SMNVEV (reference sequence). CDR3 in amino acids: CASSFALDYGYTF. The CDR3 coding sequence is TGTGCCAGCAGTTTCGCATTGGATTATGGCTACACCTTC.

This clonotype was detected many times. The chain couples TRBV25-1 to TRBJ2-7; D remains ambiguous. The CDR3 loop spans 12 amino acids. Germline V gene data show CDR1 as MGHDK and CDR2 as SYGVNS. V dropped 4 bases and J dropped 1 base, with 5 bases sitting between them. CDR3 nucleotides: TGTGCCAGCAGTGCCTTGTCCTACGAGCAGTACTTC. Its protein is CASSALSYEQYF.

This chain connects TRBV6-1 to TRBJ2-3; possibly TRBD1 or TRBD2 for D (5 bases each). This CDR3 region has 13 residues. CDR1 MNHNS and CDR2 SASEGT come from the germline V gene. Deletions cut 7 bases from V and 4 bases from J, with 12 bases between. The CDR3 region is CASKLSGPDTQYF. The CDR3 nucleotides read TGTGCCAGCAAGCTGTCGGGGCCAGATACGCAGTATTTT.

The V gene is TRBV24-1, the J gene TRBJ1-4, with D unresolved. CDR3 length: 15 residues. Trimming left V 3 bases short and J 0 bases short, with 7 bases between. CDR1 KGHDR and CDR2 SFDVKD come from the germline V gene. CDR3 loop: CATSDGQATNEKLFF. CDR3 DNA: TGTGCCACCAGTGATGGGCAGGCAACTAATGAAAAACTGTTTTTT.

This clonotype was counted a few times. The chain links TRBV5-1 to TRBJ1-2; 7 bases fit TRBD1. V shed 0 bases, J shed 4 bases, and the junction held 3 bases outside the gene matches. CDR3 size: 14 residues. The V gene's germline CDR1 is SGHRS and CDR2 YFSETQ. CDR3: CASSLEQGTYGYTF. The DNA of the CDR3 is TGCGCCAGCAGCTTGGAACAGGGGACCTATGGCTACACCTTC.

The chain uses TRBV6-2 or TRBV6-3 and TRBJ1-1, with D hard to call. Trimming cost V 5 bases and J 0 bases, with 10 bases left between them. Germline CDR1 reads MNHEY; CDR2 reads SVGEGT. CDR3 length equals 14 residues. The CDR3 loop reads CASSRWEMNTEAFF. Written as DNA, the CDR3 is TGTGCCAGCAGTAGATGGGAGATGAACACTGAAGCTTTCTTT.

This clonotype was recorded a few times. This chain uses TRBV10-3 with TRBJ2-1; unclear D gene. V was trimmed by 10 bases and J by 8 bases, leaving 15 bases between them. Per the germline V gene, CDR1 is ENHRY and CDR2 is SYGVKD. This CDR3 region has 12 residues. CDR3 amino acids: CATASNDDEQFF. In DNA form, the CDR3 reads TGTGCCACCGCTAGTAATGATGATGAGCAGTTCTTC.

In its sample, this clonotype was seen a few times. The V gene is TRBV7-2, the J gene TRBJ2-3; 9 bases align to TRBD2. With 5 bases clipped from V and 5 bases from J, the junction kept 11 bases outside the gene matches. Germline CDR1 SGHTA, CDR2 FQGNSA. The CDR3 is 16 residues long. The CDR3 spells CASSPARRGGGDTQYF. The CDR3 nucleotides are TGTGCCAGCAGCCCGGCCCGGCGGGGGGGCGGAGATACGCAGTATTTT.

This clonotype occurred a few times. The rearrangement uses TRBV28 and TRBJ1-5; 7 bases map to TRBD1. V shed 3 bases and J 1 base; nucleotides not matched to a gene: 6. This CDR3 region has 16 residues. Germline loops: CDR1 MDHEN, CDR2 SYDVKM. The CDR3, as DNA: TGTGCCAGCAGTTTGACAGGGATTGGAAGCAATCAGCCCCAGCATTTT. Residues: CASSLTGIGSNQPQHF. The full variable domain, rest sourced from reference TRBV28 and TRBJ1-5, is DVKVTQSSRYLVKRTGEKVFLECVQDMDHENMFWYRQDPGLGLRLIYFSYDVKMKEKGDIPEGYSVSREKKERFSLILESASTNQTSMYLCASSLTGIGSNQPQHFGDGTRLSIL.

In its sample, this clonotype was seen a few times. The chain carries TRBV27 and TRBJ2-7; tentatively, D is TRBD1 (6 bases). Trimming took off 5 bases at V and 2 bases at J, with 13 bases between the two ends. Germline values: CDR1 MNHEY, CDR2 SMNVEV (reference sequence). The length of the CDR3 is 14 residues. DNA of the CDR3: TGTGCCAGCAGTACCCTCGGACAGCCCTACGAGCAGTACTTC. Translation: CASSTLGQPYEQYF.

CDR3 bases: TGCAGTGCTCCGCCGGGGGTCGGGCGGGGCATTCAGTACTTC. Amino acids: CSAPPGVGRGIQYF. This chain joins TRBV20-1 and TRBJ2-4, with D maybe TRBD2 (6 bases). V lost 5 bases and J 9 bases, leaving 20 bases between the germline ends. Per the germline V gene, CDR1 is DFQATT and CDR2 is SNEGSKA (reference sequence). The CDR3 sequence is 14 residues long.

The CDR3 DNA is TGCGCCAGCAGCCAAGATCCGAGGCAGGCGGGAGCTAACTATGGCTACACCTTC. This translates into CASSQDPRQAGANYGYTF. The chain recombines TRBV4-1 with TRBJ1-2, with unresolved D. The CDR3 length is 18 residues. V lost 0 bases to trimming and J lost 0 bases, with 17 bases between them. Germline-derived CDR1 and CDR2 are MGHRA and YSYEKL.

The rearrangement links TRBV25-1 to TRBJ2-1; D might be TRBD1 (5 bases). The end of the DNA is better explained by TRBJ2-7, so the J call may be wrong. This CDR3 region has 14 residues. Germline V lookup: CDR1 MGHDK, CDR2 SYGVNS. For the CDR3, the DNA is TGTGCCAGCGGTAGGGCAGGGCCATACAATGAGCAGTACTTC. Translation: CASGRAGPYNEQYF.

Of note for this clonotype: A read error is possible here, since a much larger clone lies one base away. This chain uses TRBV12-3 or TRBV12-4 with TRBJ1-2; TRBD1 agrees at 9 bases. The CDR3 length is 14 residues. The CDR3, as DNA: TGTGACAGCAGCCGGGGACAGGGTGACTATGGCTACACCTTC. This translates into CDSSRGQGDYGYTF.

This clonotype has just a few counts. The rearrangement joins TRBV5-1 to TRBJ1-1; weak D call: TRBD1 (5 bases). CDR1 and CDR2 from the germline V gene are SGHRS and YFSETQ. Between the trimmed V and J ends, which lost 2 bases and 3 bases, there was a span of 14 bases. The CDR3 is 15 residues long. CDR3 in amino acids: CASSFYRNGDTEAFF. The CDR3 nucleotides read TGCGCCAGCAGCTTTTACAGGAACGGTGACACTGAAGCTTTCTTT.

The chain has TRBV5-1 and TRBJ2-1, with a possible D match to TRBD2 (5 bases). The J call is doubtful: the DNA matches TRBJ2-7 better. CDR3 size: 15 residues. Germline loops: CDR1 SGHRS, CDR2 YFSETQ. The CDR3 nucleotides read TGCGCCAGCAGCTCAGTTGCTAGCTCCTACAATGAGCAGTACTTC. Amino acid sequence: CASSSVASSYNEQYF.

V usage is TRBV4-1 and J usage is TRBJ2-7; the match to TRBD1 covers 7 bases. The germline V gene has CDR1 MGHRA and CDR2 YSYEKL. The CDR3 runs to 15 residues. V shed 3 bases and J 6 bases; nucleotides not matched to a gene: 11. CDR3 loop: CASSHEGQRFIEQYF. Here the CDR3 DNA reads TGCGCCAGCAGCCATGAGGGACAGAGGTTTATCGAGCAGTACTTC.

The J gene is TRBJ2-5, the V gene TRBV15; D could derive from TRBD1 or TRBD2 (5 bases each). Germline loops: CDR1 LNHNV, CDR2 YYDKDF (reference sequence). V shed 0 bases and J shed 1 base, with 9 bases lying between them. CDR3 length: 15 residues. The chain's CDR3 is CATSRDLGTQETQYF. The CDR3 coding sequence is TGTGCCACCAGCAGAGATCTGGGGACCCAAGAGACCCAGTACTTC.

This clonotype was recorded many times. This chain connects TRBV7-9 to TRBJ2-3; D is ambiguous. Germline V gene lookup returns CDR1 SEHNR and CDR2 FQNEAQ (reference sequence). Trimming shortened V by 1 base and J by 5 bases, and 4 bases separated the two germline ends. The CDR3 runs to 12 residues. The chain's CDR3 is CASSLGRDTQYF. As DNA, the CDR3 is TGTGCCAGCAGCTTAGGTCGAGATACGCAGTATTTT.

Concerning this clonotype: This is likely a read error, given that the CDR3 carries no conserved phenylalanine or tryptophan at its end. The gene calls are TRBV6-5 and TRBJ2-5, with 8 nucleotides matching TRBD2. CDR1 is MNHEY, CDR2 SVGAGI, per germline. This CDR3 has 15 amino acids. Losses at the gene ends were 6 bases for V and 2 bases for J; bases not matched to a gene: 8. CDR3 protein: CASRKGRLAQETQYS. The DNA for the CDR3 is TGTGCCAGCAGGAAAGGTCGACTAGCGCAAGAGACCCAGTACTCC.